Shown below are 11 T cell receptor beta chains from a single sample sequenced in a study of blood T cell repertoires in COVID-19. The repertoire was sequenced with immunoSEQ multiplex PCR; TCRdb's copy has only in-frame clones and lacks some. The sample has about 150,000 clones; 87% are singletons. Input material: peripheral blood. The receptors come from an older woman with active or convalescent COVID-19.

The chain joins TRBV6-2 or TRBV6-3 to TRBJ1-5, with TRBD1 matching 7 bases. The CDR3 loop spans 13 amino acids. Germline CDR1 and CDR2: MNHEY and SVGEGT. The V segment lost 5 bases and the J segment 5 bases; nucleotides outside the gene matches: 3. The CDR3 loop reads CASSDRADQPQHF. The DNA of the CDR3 is TGTGCCAGCAGTGACAGGGCTGATCAGCCCCAGCATTTT.

The chain links TRBV12-3 or TRBV12-4 to TRBJ1-2; weak D call: TRBD1 (6 bases). The CDR3 runs 13 residues. The ends were cut back, 5 bases at V and 7 bases at J, with 14 bases in the middle. The CDR3 region has the DNA TGTGCCAGCAGTCATACAGGGAAGGGTGGCTACACCTTC. Translated, it gives CASSHTGKGGYTF.

About this clone itself: The DNA is left out, because the CDR3 cannot be placed on it with certainty; the CDR3 is given as TCRdb lists it. This chain links TRBV21-1 with TRBJ1-2; TRBD1 is taken as the D call from the table, unchecked against the DNA. TRBV21-1 is a pseudogene. The CDR3 length equals 17 residues, ends included. CDR3 protein: CASSKVGQGALYYGYTF.

The V call is TRBV6-5, the J call TRBJ1-1; D unresolved. V lost 6 bases, J lost 3 bases, and 11 bases lay in between. Germline values: CDR1 MNHEY, CDR2 SVGAGI. The CDR3 sequence is 13 residues long. CDR3 loop: CASSPGEYTEAFF. In nucleotides, the CDR3 is TGTGCCAGCAGCCCGGGTGAGTACACTGAAGCTTTCTTT.

The chain uses TRBV7-2 and TRBJ2-5; TRBD1 might be the D (6 bases). Germline CDR1 and CDR2: SGHTA and FQGNSA. The CDR3 length is 15 residues. The ends were cut back, 5 bases at V and 5 bases at J, with 18 bases in the middle. CDR3 loop: CASSLDRHPQETQYF. As DNA, the CDR3 is TGTGCCAGCAGCCTAGACAGGCATCCGCAGGAGACCCAGTACTTC. Looking up the rest from reference TRBV7-2 and TRBJ2-5 gives the full variable domain: GAGVSQSPSNKVTEKGKDVELRCDPISGHTALYWYRQSLGQGLEFLIYFQGNSAPDKSGLPSDRFSAERTGGSVSTLTIQRTQQEDSAVYLCASSLDRHPQETQYFGPGTRLLVL.

This sequence joins TRBV9 and TRBJ1-2; D not certain. V lost 3 bases and J lost 4, with 10 bases in between. This CDR3 contains 13 residues. Germline lookup yields CDR1 SGDLS and CDR2 YYNGEE. The CDR3 DNA sequence: TGTGCCAGCAGCGAGACACCCGGCTATGGCTACACCTTC. As protein: CASSETPGYGYTF. Full variable domain (outside the CDR3, taken from reference TRBV9 and TRBJ1-2): DSGVTQTPKHLITATGQRVTLRCSPRSGDLSVYWYQQSLDQGLQFLIQYYNGEERAKGNILERFSAQQFPDLHSELNLSSLELGDSALYFCASSETPGYGYTFGSGTRLTVV.

The V and J genes are TRBV7-2 and TRBJ2-7, with no clear D. The length of the CDR3 is 12 residues. The germline V gene has CDR1 SGHTA and CDR2 FQGNSA. V shed 0 bases and J shed 3 bases, with 3 bases lying between them. The DNA for the CDR3 is TGTGCCAGCAGCTTAGCCCACTACGAGCAGTACTTC. Its translation: CASSLAHYEQYF.

This sequence joins TRBV19 and TRBJ1-5, with 8 bases lining up with TRBD1. With V trimmed by 5 bases and J by 5 bases, 5 bases remained unmatched. Germline CDR1 is LNHDA and CDR2 is SQIVND (reference sequence). This CDR3 is 14 amino acids long. The DNA for the CDR3 is TGTGCCAGTAGTGTAACAGGGGGTTATCAGCCCCAGCATTTT. Its protein product is CASSVTGGYQPQHF.

The V gene is TRBV10-3, the J gene TRBJ2-2; 8 bases align to TRBD1. The CDR3 spans 13 residues. Trimming at V came to 6 bases and at J to 6 bases, leaving 3 bases not matched to a gene. CDR1 and CDR2 from the germline V gene are ENHRY and SYGVKD. CDR3 loop: CAISGTGAGELFF. The CDR3, as DNA: TGTGCCATCAGCGGGACAGGAGCCGGGGAGCTGTTTTTT.

This chain joins TRBV15 and TRBJ1-1; D remains ambiguous. This CDR3 has 14 amino acids. V gave up 0 bases and J gave up 4 bases, with 9 bases separating them. Per germline, CDR1 LNHNV and CDR2 YYDKDF (reference sequence). CDR3 sequence reads: CATSRDRELTEAFF. CDR3 bases: TGTGCCACCAGCAGAGATCGAGAACTCACTGAAGCTTTCTTT.

This chain links TRBV4-3 with TRBJ2-5; maybe TRBD2 (6 bases). Germline V gene data show CDR1 as LGHNA and CDR2 as YSLEER. The V gene lost 0 bases and the J gene lost 4 bases, with 18 bases spanning the gap. The CDR3 runs to 17 residues. Here the CDR3 reads CASSQDTSILSGETQYF. The CDR3 DNA follows: TGCGCCAGCAGCCAAGATACTAGCATTCTTTCGGGAGAGACCCAGTACTTC.